This T cell receptor (beta chain) was identified in a study of high-grade serous ovarian cancer treatment subgroups. Study-wide background: Each sample yielded on average around 7,300 unique TCR beta rearrangements from around 14,000 reads.

The tumor samples were collected prior to definitive surgery or chemotherapy. Some clones are missing from TCRdb's copy, which holds only in-frame ones; the method was immunoSEQ multiplex PCR. The sample includes some 40,000 clones, approximately 81% seen only once; the top ten take about 3%. Study-wide results and caveats: Same-patient tumor repertoires overlapped at roughly 0.1 to 0.79; different patients barely overlapped. Only CDR3 was analyzed; CDR1 and CDR2 were not.

Points on this clone: Its antigen is not known.

Material: tumor tissue. The clonotype was recovered from a human donor with high-grade serous ovarian cancer.

The CDR3 here is CASSQTDRGKGNTIYF. As DNA, the CDR3 is TGCGCCAGCAGCCAGACGGACAGGGGGAAAGGAAACACCATATATTTT. The chain has TRBV4-1 and TRBJ1-3, with 10 bases aligning to TRBD1. J lost 4 bases, V lost 3 bases, and 6 bases had no gene match. Germline CDR1 is MGHRA and CDR2 is YSYEKL. The length of the CDR3 is 16 residues.